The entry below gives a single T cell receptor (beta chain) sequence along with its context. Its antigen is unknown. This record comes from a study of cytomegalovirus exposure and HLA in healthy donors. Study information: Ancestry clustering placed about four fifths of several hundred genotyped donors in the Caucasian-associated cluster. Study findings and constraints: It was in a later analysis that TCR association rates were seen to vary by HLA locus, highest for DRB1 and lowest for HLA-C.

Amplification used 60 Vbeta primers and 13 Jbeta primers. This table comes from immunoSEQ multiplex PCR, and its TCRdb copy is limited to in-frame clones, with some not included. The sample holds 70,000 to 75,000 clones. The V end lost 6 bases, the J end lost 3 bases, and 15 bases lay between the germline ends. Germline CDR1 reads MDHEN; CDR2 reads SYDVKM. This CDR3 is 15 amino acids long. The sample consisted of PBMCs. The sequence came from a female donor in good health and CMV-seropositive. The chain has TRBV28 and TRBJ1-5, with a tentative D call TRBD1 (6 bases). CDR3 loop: CASREWGHNNQPQHF. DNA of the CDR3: TGTGCCAGCAGAGAATGGGGGCACAACAATCAGCCCCAGCATTTT.